This passage covers 14 T cell receptor beta chains from one sample sequenced in a study of radiotherapy plus CTLA-4 blockade in lung cancer. Sequenced by immunoSEQ multiplex PCR; TCRdb stores in-frame clones only, minus some. The repertoire holds some 110,000 clones, 70% to 90% seen once, with about 2.2% in the top ten. Sequencing was performed on peripheral blood, taken from a patient treated with radiotherapy plus ipilimumab. Receptors were obtained from a human donor with non-small cell lung cancer that progressed on radiotherapy plus ipilimumab. Some clones in this sample may be carry-over from other donors' samples.

The CDR3 spells CASSLGEGGTEAFF. CDR3 bases: TGTGCCAGCAGCTTAGGTGAAGGGGGCACTGAAGCTTTCTTT. The chain couples TRBV7-9 to TRBJ1-1; perhaps TRBD1 as D (6 bases). CDR1 SEHNR and CDR2 FQNEAQ come from the germline V gene (reference sequence). The CDR3 covers 14 residues. V was clipped by 1 base and J by 4 bases, with 10 bases between them.

In DNA form, the CDR3 reads TGTGCCAGCAGCTTACCCGGGGAGCTGTTTTTT. This translates into CASSLPGELFF. V and J are TRBV7-9 and TRBJ2-2; D gene unclear. Germline V CDR1 and CDR2: SEHNR, FQNEAQ (reference sequence). V was pared by 2 bases and J by 6 bases, with 1 base between. The CDR3 runs to 11 residues.

The chain is built from TRBV7-2 and TRBJ1-3; 7 nucleotides agree with TRBD1. Germline V gene sequence: CDR1 SGHTA, CDR2 FQGNSA. This CDR3 contains 15 residues. V was clipped by 5 bases and J by 0 bases; unmatched bases: 4. The CDR3 DNA sequence: TGTGCCAGCAGCCAACAGGGGAACTCTGGAAACACCATATATTTT. Protein product: CASSQQGNSGNTIYF.

The chain employs TRBV11-2 and TRBJ2-1; a weak D match, TRBD2 (5 bases). Germline V gene lookup returns CDR1 SGHAT and CDR2 FQNNGV. V was pared by 3 bases and J by 0 bases, with 9 bases between. This CDR3 region has 15 residues. The CDR3 loop is CASSFLGSSYNEQFF. CDR3 sequence (DNA): TGTGCCAGCAGCTTTCTAGGGAGCTCCTACAATGAGCAGTTCTTC.

The chain employs TRBV19 and TRBJ1-1; D is unresolved. This CDR3 comprises 14 residues. Germline CDR1 reads LNHDA; CDR2 reads SQIVND (reference sequence). V lost 7 bases to trimming and J lost 0 bases, with 12 bases between them. CDR3 bases: TGTGCCAGTACCTTACAGAGCCTGAACACTGAAGCTTTCTTT. Its protein product is CASTLQSLNTEAFF.

The chain joins TRBV5-1 to TRBJ1-1, with 9 bases matching TRBD1. Germline V gene lookup returns CDR1 SGHRS and CDR2 YFSETQ. Trimming cost V 4 bases and J 9 bases; bases outside gene matches: 7. This CDR3 comprises 13 residues. The CDR3 DNA follows: TGCGCCAGCAGCCATCCGGGACAGGGAAAAGCTTTCTTT. Its translation is CASSHPGQGKAFF.

The chain joins TRBV13 to TRBJ2-7; D may be TRBD1 or TRBD2 (5 bases each). The CDR3 is 13 amino acids. The V gene's germline CDR1 is PRHDT and CDR2 FYEKMQ (reference sequence). The V end was cut by 3 bases, the J end by 3 bases, with 9 bases between. CDR3 coding DNA: TGTGCCAGCAGCTTGGCAGGGAGCTACGAGCAGTACTTC. It codes for CASSLAGSYEQYF. The full variable domain, completed using reference TRBV13 and TRBJ2-7, is AAGVIQSPRHLIKEKRETATLKCYPIPRHDTVYWYQQGPGQDPQFLISFYEKMQSDKGSIPDRFSAQQFSDYHSELNMSSLELGDSALYFCASSLAGSYEQYFGPGTRLTVT.

This clone is a singleton in its sample. The germline gene is not matched at one end of the junction; a read error may be the cause. This rearrangement joins TRBV5-4 to TRBJ2-7; TRBD1 is a possible D gene (5 bases). Germline V gene lookup returns CDR1 SGHNT and CDR2 YYREEE (reference sequence). The CDR3 is 13 amino acids. The CDR3 here is CASSLDSTYERYF. Written as DNA, the CDR3 is TGTGCCAGCAGCCTAGACAGCACCTACGAGCGGTACTTC.

This chain connects TRBV2 to TRBJ2-6; D possibly corresponds to TRBD1 (6 bases). The CDR3 extends over 13 amino acids. Per germline, CDR1 SNHLY and CDR2 FYNNEI. Deletions cut 9 bases from V and 4 bases from J, with 10 bases between. In DNA, the CDR3 is TGTGCCAGACAGGGAACGGGGGCCAACGTCCTGACTTTC. It translates to CARQGTGANVLTF.

This chain links TRBV29-1 with TRBJ2-7; 10 bases map to TRBD1. The J segment lost 3 bases and the V segment lost 6 bases, leaving 8 bases of the junction unmatched. This CDR3 has 14 residues. The germline V gene has CDR1 SQVTM and CDR2 ANQGSEA. CDR3 nucleotide sequence: TGCAGCGTGCGAAAAGGGACAGGGGACTACGAGCAGTACTTC. Its translation: CSVRKGTGDYEQYF.

The chain employs TRBV5-6 and TRBJ1-1; maybe TRBD1 (6 bases). Germline CDR1 and CDR2: SGHDT and YYEEEE. Trimming took 2 bases from V and 6 from J, leaving 14 bases between them. The CDR3 runs to 14 residues. The CDR3 DNA is TGTGCCAGCAGCTTCGGGAGGGCAGGGGCTGAAGCTTTCTTT. Protein product: CASSFGRAGAEAFF.

This chain uses TRBV18 with TRBJ1-1, with D unresolved. The CDR3 sequence is 14 residues long. Germline V gives CDR1 KGHSH, CDR2 LQKENI. V was shortened by 0 bases and J by 1 base, with 6 bases between the two germline ends. The chain's CDR3 is CASSPPRKNTEAFF. DNA for the CDR3: TGTGCCAGCTCACCACCAAGAAAGAACACTGAAGCTTTCTTT.

The chain has TRBV6-1 and TRBJ2-3; TRBD1 matches 8 bases. V lost 10 bases to trimming and J lost 8 bases; unmatched junction nucleotides: 8. This CDR3 comprises 12 residues. Germline V gives CDR1 MNHNS, CDR2 SASEGT. The CDR3 region is CATMQGASTQYF. The CDR3 region has the DNA TGTGCCACAATGCAGGGGGCATCTACGCAGTATTTT.

The V and J genes are TRBV5-1 and TRBJ1-2; unclear D gene. The CDR3 has 14 amino acids. With 4 bases removed from V and 0 bases from J, the gap between germline ends came to 10 bases. From germline, CDR1 is SGHRS and CDR2 YFSETQ. CDR3 region: CASSLDAPNYGYTF. As DNA, the CDR3 is TGCGCCAGCAGCCTCGACGCACCTAACTATGGCTACACCTTC.